This T cell receptor beta chain appears in the sequencing data of a study of cytomegalovirus exposure and HLA in healthy donors. Germline-derived CDR1 and CDR2 are SGHDT and YYEEEE. The CDR3 runs to 16 residues. V trimming: 5 bases; J trimming: 2 bases; junction bases outside the gene matches: 11. The PCR contained 60 Vbeta and 13 Jbeta primers. TCRdb's table, derived via immunoSEQ multiplex PCR, lists solely in-frame clones and lacks some. The repertoire holds around 210,000 clones, 70% to 80% seen once, with roughly 0.4% in the top ten. This clone was recorded a few times. The sequencing sample was made of PBMCs. The V call is TRBV5-6, the J call TRBJ2-5; 8 positions match TRBD2. The clonotype comes from a male donor in good health and CMV-seropositive. DNA of the CDR3: TGTGCCAGCAGTTCGGGGGGGACTGTCACTCAAGAGACCCAGTACTTC. It translates to CASSSGGTVTQETQYF.